This T cell receptor beta chain emerged from a study of T cell changes during pregnancy in multiple sclerosis. The CDR3 has 13 residues. CDR1 and CDR2 from the germline V gene are MNHEY and SMNVEV (reference sequence). The V end lost 6 bases, the J end lost 5 bases, and 12 bases lay between the germline ends. This clone has only one observation. Assay used: immunoSEQ multiplex PCR; TCRdb lists only in-frame clones, some missing. The sample yields about 94,000 clones, 85% to 95% seen once. The TCR comes from a female donor with multiple sclerosis, enrolled in a pregnancy study. The V gene is TRBV27, the J gene TRBJ2-3; TRBD2 might be the D (5 bases). Material: peripheral blood, obtained after pregnancy. CDR3 DNA: TGTGCCAGCAGGCCGGGATCCGGAGATACGCAGTATTTT. Protein sequence: CASRPGSGDTQYF.